This T cell receptor (beta chain) was captured in a study of long-term antiretroviral therapy in people with HIV. Overall study results and limits: The range of CDR3 lengths in HIV repertoires proved narrower than that found in controls. Clones that had undergone expansion before ART dominated the repertoire at all time points.

J was trimmed by 1 base and V by 1 base; bases with no gene match: 5. Germline CDR1 reads SGHRS; CDR2 reads YFSETQ. The CDR3 extends over 16 amino acids. Researchers ran immunoSEQ v3.0 at survey level. Per-sample TRB depth target: about 40,000-55,000 T-cell genomes. This table comes from immunoSEQ multiplex PCR, and its TCRdb copy is limited to in-frame clones, with some not included. In the table there are 20,000 to 25,000 clones, approximately 79% of which are singletons. Comments on this clone: The antigen is unknown.

The sequencing used unsorted PBMCs, collected 1.7 to 1.8 years before starting antiretroviral therapy. This receptor was obtained from a woman aged 40 to 50 with HIV. The V call is TRBV5-1, the J call TRBJ2-7, with 10 bases matching TRBD1. The CDR3 DNA follows: TGCGCCAGCAGCTTGTGGCCGGGACAGGGGTCCTACGAGCAGTACTTC. It translates to CASSLWPGQGSYEQYF.